The 2 T cell receptor beta chains reported below all come from one sample, sequenced in a study of OX40 agonist ivuxolimab in advanced cancers. Sequencing was performed with immunoSEQ multiplex PCR; in TCRdb, only in-frame clones are kept and a portion is missing. The table includes tens of thousands of clones, roughly 80% detected once. Sequencing was performed on CD4+ or CD8+ T cells sorted from blood, taken in a trial of the OX40 agonist ivuxolimab. These receptors all stem from an adult with an advanced solid tumor such as melanoma, head and neck, liver or kidney cancer.

The J gene is TRBJ1-1, the V gene TRBV7-8, with D perhaps matching TRBD1 (6 bases). CDR3 size: 14 residues. V dropped 5 bases and J dropped 0 bases, with 10 bases sitting between them. Germline V lookup: CDR1 SGHVS, CDR2 FQNEAQ. CDR3 nucleotides: TGTGCCAGCAGCCCCAGGGGATTGAACACTGAAGCTTTCTTT. The encoded protein is CASSPRGLNTEAFF.

The chain recombines TRBV2 with TRBJ1-3, with 7 bases lining up with TRBD1. Germline CDR1 SNHLY, CDR2 FYNNEI. The CDR3 covers 15 residues. V lost 6 bases to trimming and J lost 3 bases; unmatched junction nucleotides: 8. DNA of the CDR3: TGTGCCAGCAGCCTTAACCGGGACAGTGGAAACACCATATATTTT. It yields the protein CASSLNRDSGNTIYF. Full variable domain (missing parts from reference TRBV2 and TRBJ1-3): EPEVTQTPSHQVTQMGQEVILRCVPISNHLYFYWYRQILGQKVEFLVSFYNNEISEKSEIFDDQFSVERPDGSNFTLKIRSTKLEDSAMYFCASSLNRDSGNTIYFGEGSWLTVV.